This T cell receptor beta chain was recovered during a study of cytomegalovirus exposure and HLA in healthy donors. Overall study context: Later, an analysis reported that the 110 or so validation repertoires had used the same platform as the roughly 680 first-cohort repertoires.

Whole-study results and caveats: Overall, roughly 160 TCR beta chains were annotated as cytomegalovirus-associated. A few of the chains that were CMV-associated were confirmed in vitro to be specific for CMV antigens.

Here immunoSEQ multiplex PCR was the method, and the copy in TCRdb shows in-frame clones only, minus some. The table has some 200,000 clones, 80% to 90% seen once. To note about this clone: Its matching antigen is unknown.

The donors belonged to the roughly 120-subject validation cohort, separate from the roughly 710-subject first cohort. CDR1 SGDLS and CDR2 YYNGEE come from the germline V gene. The CDR3 length is 14 residues. V was cut by 4 bases and J by 7 bases, with 17 bases left in between. The receptor was derived from a woman in her 30s in good health and CMV-seropositive. The chain recombines TRBV9 with TRBJ1-2; a possible D gene is TRBD1 (6 bases). The sample consisted of PBMCs. The CDR3 loop is CASSPDVQGIGYTF. The DNA for the CDR3 is TGTGCCAGCAGCCCCGACGTACAGGGTATTGGCTACACCTTC.